A single sample gave rise to the 32 T cell receptor beta chains below, sequenced in a study of T cell responses to AZD1222 COVID-19 vaccine. The method was immunoSEQ multiplex PCR; TCRdb's version includes in-frame clones alone and lacks a portion of them. Of about 110,000 clones in the sample, 85% to 90% were seen once. The sequencing used peripheral blood, collected 28 days after the second AZD1222 dose. The receptors originated from an adult who received the AZD1222 COVID-19 vaccine.

This clone has only a few counts. J is TRBJ2-1 and V is TRBV11-2; 7 bases match TRBD1. The CDR3 is 15 residues long. V shed 4 bases and J 5 bases; nucleotides not matched to a gene: 8. Per the germline V gene, CDR1 is SGHAT and CDR2 is FQNNGV. As DNA, the CDR3 is TGTGCCAGCAGCTATAACAGGGGAATACACAATGAGCAGTTCTTC. It is translated as CASSYNRGIHNEQFF.

The J gene is TRBJ2-1, the V gene TRBV12-5, with 11 bases lining up with TRBD2. The CDR3 totals 18 residues. The V segment lost 6 bases and the J segment 3 bases; nucleotides outside the gene matches: 13. Looked up from germline, CDR1 is LGHNT and CDR2 is FRNRAP. CDR3 sequence reads: CASGSSTSGELGYNEQFF. CDR3 nucleotides: TGTGCTAGTGGCTCGTCGACTAGCGGGGAACTGGGCTACAATGAGCAGTTCTTC. Full variable domain (rest looked up from reference TRBV12-5 and TRBJ2-1): DARVTQTPRHKVTEMGQEVTMRCQPILGHNTVFWYRQTMMQGLELLAYFRNRAPLDDSGMPKDRFSAEMPDATLATLKIQPSEPRDSAVYFCASGSSTSGELGYNEQFFGPGTRLTVL.

The CDR3 region has the DNA TGTGCCAGCTCACGGGGACAGGGTAATTCACCCCTCCACTTT. Protein: CASSRGQGNSPLHF. The chain uses TRBV18 and TRBJ1-6; the match to TRBD1 covers 9 bases. The J segment lost 6 bases and the V segment lost 4 bases, leaving 1 base of the junction unmatched. CDR3 size: 14 residues. CDR1 is KGHSH, CDR2 LQKENI, per germline.

This rearrangement joins TRBV5-1 to TRBJ2-7; no reliable D call. Germline V lookup: CDR1 SGHRS, CDR2 YFSETQ. Trimming removed 3 bases from V and 3 bases from J, with 10 bases in between. The CDR3 runs to 13 residues. CDR3 nucleotide sequence: TGCGCCAGCAGCTCCGGGCCCGGCTACGAGCAGTACTTC. Amino acids: CASSSGPGYEQYF.

The chain joins TRBV6-4 to TRBJ2-7, with 8 bases matching TRBD1. The V and J ends lost 4 bases and 4 bases, in that order; junction bases with no gene match: 9. CDR1 and CDR2 from the germline V gene are MRHNA and SNTAGT. This CDR3 has 15 amino acids. DNA for the CDR3: TGTGCCAGCAGTGTCGAGGGGCAGGGGGCTTACGAGCAGTACTTC. Its translation is CASSVEGQGAYEQYF.

V is TRBV5-1 and J is TRBJ2-5; D is possibly TRBD1 (5 bases). V was pared by 1 base and J by 1 base, with 11 bases between. The CDR3 loop spans 15 amino acids. Germline CDR1 SGHRS, CDR2 YFSETQ. This CDR3 reads CASSLMGQGQETQYF. The CDR3 DNA reads as TGCGCCAGCAGCTTGATGGGGCAGGGCCAAGAGACCCAGTACTTC.

The chain recombines TRBV6-1 with TRBJ2-7, with a tentative D call TRBD1 (6 bases). Germline values: CDR1 MNHNS, CDR2 SASEGT. This CDR3 has 15 amino acids. Trimming cost V 0 bases and J 7 bases, with 16 bases left between them. This CDR3 reads CASSEAPGTPWEQYF. The CDR3 nucleotides read TGTGCCAGCAGTGAAGCGCCCGGGACACCGTGGGAGCAGTACTTC.

The rearrangement links TRBV19 to TRBJ1-5, with D possibly matching TRBD1 (5 bases). V was cut by 4 bases and J by 4 bases, with 11 bases left in between. Germline loops: CDR1 LNHDA, CDR2 SQIVND (reference sequence). The CDR3 has 14 residues. The CDR3 DNA follows: TGTGCCAGTAGTACACCGGGGCAGAATCAGCCCCAGCATTTT. It specifies CASSTPGQNQPQHF.

This rearrangement joins TRBV20-1 to TRBJ2-7, with 7 bases fitting TRBD1. V lost 5 bases, J lost 3 bases, and 1 base stayed unmatched. This CDR3 comprises 11 residues. Germline V gene lookup returns CDR1 DFQATT and CDR2 SNEGSKA (reference sequence). The CDR3 is CSAQGDYEQYF. CDR3 sequence (DNA): TGCAGTGCTCAGGGGGACTACGAGCAGTACTTC.

This chain uses TRBV4-1 with TRBJ1-1; 10 nucleotides agree with TRBD1. The CDR3 extends over 16 amino acids. Germline-derived CDR1 and CDR2 are MGHRA and YSYEKL. The J segment lost 5 bases and the V segment lost 1 base, leaving 7 bases of the junction unmatched. CDR3 in DNA: TGCGCCAGCAGCCAAGGCTGGGGACAGGGGTCGACTGAAGCTTTCTTT. Translating gives CASSQGWGQGSTEAFF.

The genes are TRBV3-1 (or the pseudogene TRBV3-2) and TRBJ2-3; unclear D gene. With 1 base removed from V and 2 bases from J, the gap between germline ends came to 7 bases. CDR1 and CDR2 from the germline V gene are LGHDT and YNNKEL (reference sequence). This CDR3 is 14 amino acids long. CDR3 DNA: TGTGCCAGCAGCCAAGGGACCAACACAGATACGCAGTATTTT. Protein: CASSQGTNTDTQYF.

This clone occurred many times. The V and J genes are TRBV7-3 and TRBJ2-2, with 11 bases identical to TRBD2. The J segment lost 6 bases and the V segment lost 2 bases, leaving 8 bases of the junction unmatched. This CDR3 is 17 amino acids long. CDR1 SGHTA and CDR2 FQGTGA come from the germline V gene. The DNA of the CDR3 is TGTGCCAGCAGCTTACTGACGGGACTAGCGGACGCCGGGGAGCTGTTTTTT. Its translation is CASSLLTGLADAGELFF.

The chain links TRBV11-2 to TRBJ2-7; D unresolved. CDR1 is SGHAT, CDR2 FQNNGV, per germline. Between the trimmed V and J ends, which lost 10 bases and 3 bases, there was a span of 13 bases. The CDR3 sequence is 12 residues long. CDR3 protein: CATGPGNYEQYF. In DNA form, the CDR3 reads TGTGCCACCGGCCCCGGTAACTACGAGCAGTACTTC.

The J gene is TRBJ1-2, the V gene TRBV15; TRBD1 matches 11 bases. The CDR3 extends over 14 amino acids. V shed 4 bases, J shed 7 bases, and the junction held 5 bases outside the gene matches. The germline gives CDR1 LNHNV, CDR2 YYDKDF (reference sequence). CDR3 bases: TGTGCCACCAGCACCGGACAGGGGGCGTTTGGCTACACCTTC. It translates to CATSTGQGAFGYTF.

The J gene is TRBJ1-2, the V gene TRBV29-1; D unresolved. V lost 6 bases to trimming and J lost 0 bases, with 11 bases between them. CDR3 length: 13 amino acids. Germline CDR1 reads SQVTM; CDR2 reads ANQGSEA. The CDR3 DNA reads TGCAGCGTCATGGCAGTATCTAACTATGGCTACACCTTC. It encodes CSVMAVSNYGYTF.

The V gene is TRBV12-3 or TRBV12-4, the J gene TRBJ1-1; D remains ambiguous. V lost 3 bases, J lost 1 base, and 3 bases lay in between. CDR3 length: 12 amino acids. CDR3 residues: CASSLGNTEAFF. For the CDR3, the DNA is TGTGCCAGCAGTTTGGGGAACACTGAAGCTTTCTTT.

CDR3 sequence: CASSIFPQGKDTEAFF. The CDR3 DNA sequence: TGTGCCAGTAGTATTTTCCCACAGGGGAAGGACACTGAAGCTTTCTTT. V is TRBV19 and J is TRBJ1-1; 7 nucleotides agree with TRBD1. The CDR3 runs 16 residues. V lost 3 bases to trimming and J lost 3 bases; unmatched junction nucleotides: 10. Germline V gene lookup returns CDR1 LNHDA and CDR2 SQIVND (reference sequence).

The chain uses TRBV3-1 (or the pseudogene TRBV3-2) and TRBJ1-2, with D uncertain. The germline V gene encodes CDR1 LGHDT and CDR2 YNNKEL (reference sequence). CDR3 length equals 12 residues. Between the trimmed V and J ends, which lost 1 base and 8 bases, there was a span of 8 bases. This chain's CDR3 is CASSQGRVGYTF. The CDR3 bases are TGTGCCAGCAGCCAAGGACGGGTCGGCTACACCTTC.

CDR3 DNA: TGTGCCAGCAGTTCTCCAGGGGAGACCCAGTACTTC. Protein: CASSSPGETQYF. The genes are TRBV27 and TRBJ2-5, with D perhaps TRBD1 (5 bases). The CDR3 length is 12 residues. Germline V CDR1 and CDR2: MNHEY, SMNVEV (reference sequence). V was shortened by 4 bases and J by 5 bases, with 8 bases between the two germline ends.

The V gene is TRBV5-1, the J gene TRBJ2-7; D is possibly TRBD1 or TRBD2 (5 bases each). CDR1 is SGHRS, CDR2 YFSETQ, per germline. This CDR3 contains 14 residues. V was shortened by 0 bases and J by 3 bases, with 10 bases between the two germline ends. The CDR3 sequence: CASSLGGRDYEQYF. The CDR3 DNA is TGCGCCAGCAGCTTGGGGGGACGGGACTACGAGCAGTACTTC.

The chain uses TRBV5-6 and TRBJ2-5, with D hard to call. The CDR3 has 15 residues. The germline V and J ends were trimmed by 4 bases and 2 bases, with 15 bases remaining between them. Germline CDR1 is SGHDT and CDR2 is YYEEEE. This CDR3 is CASSPLAGLQETQYF. The CDR3 nucleotides read TGTGCCAGCAGCCCCCTGGCAGGTCTGCAAGAGACCCAGTACTTC.

Here the CDR3 reads CASSPGALNTEAFF. The CDR3 region has the DNA TGTGCCAGCAGCCCGGGGGCATTGAACACTGAAGCTTTCTTT. The rearrangement links TRBV16 to TRBJ1-1, with a tentative D call TRBD1 (6 bases). This CDR3 is 14 amino acids long. Germline V lookup: CDR1 KGHSY, CDR2 FQNENV. V lost 4 bases, J lost 0 bases, and 9 bases lay in between.

The chain uses TRBV5-3 and TRBJ2-2; 7 bases agree with TRBD1. TRBV5-3 is an ORF for which the function is uncertain. The CDR3 length is 16 residues. V lost 2 bases to trimming and J lost 3 bases; unmatched junction nucleotides: 7. CDR3 coding DNA: TGTGCCAGAAGCTTCCGGGACAGCCTTTACACCGGGGAGCTGTTTTTT. It is translated as CARSFRDSLYTGELFF.

The V and J genes are TRBV19 and TRBJ2-7, with 10 bases aligning to TRBD1. This CDR3 spans 14 amino acids. The J segment lost 7 bases and the V segment lost 5 bases, leaving 8 bases of the junction unmatched. Germline V CDR1 and CDR2: LNHDA, SQIVND (reference sequence). The CDR3 here is CASSVPGQGREQYF. CDR3 nucleotide sequence: TGTGCCAGTAGTGTACCGGGACAGGGGAGGGAGCAGTACTTC.

The V and J genes are TRBV18 and TRBJ1-1, with D uncertain. Germline V CDR1 and CDR2: KGHSH, LQKENI. Deletions cut 3 bases from V and 4 bases from J, with 15 bases between. CDR3 size: 15 residues. CDR3 sequence reads: CASSPRYGRSTEAFF. The CDR3 DNA reads TGTGCCAGCTCACCTCGATATGGTAGGAGCACTGAAGCTTTCTTT.

The chain links TRBV6-1 to TRBJ1-6, with 9 nucleotides matching TRBD1. J was trimmed by 10 bases and V by 2 bases; bases with no gene match: 6. Germline V gene sequence: CDR1 MNHNS, CDR2 SASEGT. The CDR3 runs 15 residues. DNA for the CDR3: TGTGCCAGCAGTGAACTACAGGGGGCATTCTCACCCCTCCACTTT. Protein sequence: CASSELQGAFSPLHF.

The rearrangement joins TRBV6-4 to TRBJ2-1; no firm D call. This CDR3 region has 13 residues. Trimming cost V 4 bases and J 2 bases, with 6 bases left between them. The germline gives CDR1 MRHNA, CDR2 SNTAGT. The DNA for the CDR3 is TGTGCCAGCAGTGGACCCCCCTACAATGAGCAGTTCTTC. This sequence encodes CASSGPPYNEQFF.

J is TRBJ2-3 and V is TRBV14; no definite D call. The CDR3 is made up of 16 amino acids. The V end lost 4 bases, the J end lost 1 base, and 15 bases lay between the germline ends. Germline V gene sequence: CDR1 SGHDN, CDR2 FVKESK. The CDR3 protein is CASSPPGSGGTDTQYF. In nucleotides, the CDR3 is TGTGCCAGCAGCCCGCCCGGATCTGGAGGCACAGATACGCAGTATTTT.

The rearrangement joins TRBV28 to TRBJ2-1; TRBD2 matches 11 bases. V shed 2 bases and J 10 bases; nucleotides not matched to a gene: 4. The CDR3 sequence is 14 residues long. Germline lookup yields CDR1 MDHEN and CDR2 SYDVKM. CDR3 loop: CASSLTSGRREQFF. Written as DNA, the CDR3 is TGTGCCAGCAGTTTAACTAGCGGGAGACGGGAGCAGTTCTTC.

The J gene is TRBJ1-5, the V gene TRBV5-8; perhaps TRBD1 as D (5 bases). Trimming left V 5 bases short and J 1 base short, with 10 bases between. The CDR3 consists of 14 residues. CDR1 and CDR2 (germline): SGHTS, YDEGEE. In nucleotides, the CDR3 is TGTGCCAGCAGAATGGGACGGAGCAATCAGCCCCAGCATTTT. Translation gives CASRMGRSNQPQHF. The entire variable domain, with the rest obtained from reference TRBV5-8 and TRBJ1-5, is as follows: EAGVTQSPTHLIKTRGQQATLRCSPISGHTSVYWYQQALGLGLQFLLWYDEGEERNRGNFPPRFSGRQFPNYSSELNVNALELEDSALYLCASRMGRSNQPQHFGDGTRLSIL.

In its sample, this clone was seen once. The gene calls are TRBV19 and TRBJ1-2, with D perhaps matching TRBD1 (5 bases). The CDR3 is 15 amino acids. Trimming pared 6 bases from V and 4 bases from J, leaving 18 bases between. The germline V gene has CDR1 LNHDA and CDR2 SQIVND (reference sequence). In DNA form, the CDR3 reads TGTGCCAGTAGATTCCTCGGGGGAGCAAGCTATGGCTACACCTTC. Protein product: CASRFLGGASYGYTF.

The genes are TRBV24-1 and TRBJ2-7; D is unresolved. This CDR3 region has 17 residues. In germline, CDR1 is KGHDR, CDR2 SFDVKD. Trimming left V 1 base short and J 1 base short, with 16 bases between. The CDR3 DNA reads as TGTGCCACCAGTGATTTTTTTCTGCCGAGACGGTCCTACGAGCAGTACTTC. Translated: CATSDFFLPRRSYEQYF.